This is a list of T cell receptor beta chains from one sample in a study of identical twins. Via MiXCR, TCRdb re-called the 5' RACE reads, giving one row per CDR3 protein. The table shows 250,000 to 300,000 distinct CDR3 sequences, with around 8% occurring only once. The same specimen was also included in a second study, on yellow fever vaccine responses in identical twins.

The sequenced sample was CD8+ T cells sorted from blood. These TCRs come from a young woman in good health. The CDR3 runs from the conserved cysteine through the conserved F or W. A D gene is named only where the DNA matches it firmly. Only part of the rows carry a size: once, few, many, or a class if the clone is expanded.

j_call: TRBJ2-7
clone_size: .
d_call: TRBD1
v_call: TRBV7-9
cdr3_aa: CASSSLGTGGGYEQYF
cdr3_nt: TGTGCCAGCAGCTCGCTGGGGACAGGGGGCGGCTACGAGCAGTACTTC

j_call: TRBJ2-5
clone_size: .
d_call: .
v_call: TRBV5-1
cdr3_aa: CASRGTADRETQYF
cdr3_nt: TGCGCCAGCAGAGGGACGGCTGATAGGGAGACCCAGTACTTC

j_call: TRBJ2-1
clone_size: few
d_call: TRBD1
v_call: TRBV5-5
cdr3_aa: CASSANRGSYNEQFF
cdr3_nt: TGTGCCAGCAGCGCCAACAGGGGGAGCTACAATGAGCAGTTCTTC

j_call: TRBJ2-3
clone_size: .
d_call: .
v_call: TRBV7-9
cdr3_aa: CVSSLVEASDAQYF
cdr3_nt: TGTGTCAGCAGCTTAGTTGAGGCCAGTGATGCGCAGTATTTT

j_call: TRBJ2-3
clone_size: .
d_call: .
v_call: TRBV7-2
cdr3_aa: CASSYGPGADTQYF
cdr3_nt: TGTGCCAGCAGCTACGGGCCCGGGGCAGATACGCAGTATTTT

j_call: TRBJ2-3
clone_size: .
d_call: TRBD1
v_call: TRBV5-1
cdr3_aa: CASSWGQGALDTQYF
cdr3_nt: TGCGCCAGCAGCTGGGGACAGGGGGCGTTGGATACGCAGTATTTT

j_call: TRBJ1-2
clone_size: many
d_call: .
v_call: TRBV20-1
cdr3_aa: CSGTPRDNFNYGYTF
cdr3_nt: TGCAGTGGAACGCCCCGGGACAACTTTAACTATGGCTACACCTTC

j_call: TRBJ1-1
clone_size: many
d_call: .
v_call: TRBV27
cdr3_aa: CASSFQGNTEAFF
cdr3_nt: TGTGCCAGCAGTTTTCAGGGTAACACTGAAGCTTTCTTT

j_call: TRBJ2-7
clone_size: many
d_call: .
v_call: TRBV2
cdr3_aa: CASSGSSSYEQYF
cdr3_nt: TGTGCCAGCAGCGGGTCGAGCTCCTACGAGCAGTACTTC

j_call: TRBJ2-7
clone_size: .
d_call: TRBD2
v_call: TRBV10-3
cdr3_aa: CAISESTSGSLYEQYF
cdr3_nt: TGTGCCATCAGTGAGTCTACTAGCGGGAGTCTGTACGAGCAGTACTTC

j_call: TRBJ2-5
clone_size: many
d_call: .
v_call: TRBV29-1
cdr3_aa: CSVAGPTSETQYF
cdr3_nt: TGCAGCGTTGCGGGGCCCACGTCAGAGACCCAGTACTTC

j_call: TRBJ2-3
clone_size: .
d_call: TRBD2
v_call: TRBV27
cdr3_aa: CASSPPLVAGGPSTDTQYF
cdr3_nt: TGTGCCAGCAGTCCGCCCCTGGTAGCGGGAGGGCCTAGCACAGATACGCAGTATTTT

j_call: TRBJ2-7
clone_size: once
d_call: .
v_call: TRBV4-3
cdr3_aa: CASSQGGIRPYEQYF
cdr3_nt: TGCGCCAGCAGCCAAGGTGGAATAAGGCCCTACGAGCAGTACTTC

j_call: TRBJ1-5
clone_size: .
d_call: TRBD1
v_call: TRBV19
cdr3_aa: CASSTGGAGQPQHF
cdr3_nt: TGTGCCAGTAGTACAGGGGGCGCGGGTCAGCCCCAGCATTTT

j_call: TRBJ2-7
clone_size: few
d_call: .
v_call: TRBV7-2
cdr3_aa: CASSLGSSQNYEQYF
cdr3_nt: TGTGCCAGCAGCTTAGGTTCTAGCCAAAACTACGAGCAGTACTTC

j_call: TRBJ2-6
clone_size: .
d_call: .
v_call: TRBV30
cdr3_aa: CAWSVHSLSGANVLTF
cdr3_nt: TGTGCCTGGAGTGTACACTCCCTCTCTGGGGCCAACGTCCTGACTTTC

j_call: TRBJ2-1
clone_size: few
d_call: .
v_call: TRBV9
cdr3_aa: CASTGRVNEQFF
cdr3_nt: TGTGCCAGCACAGGCAGGGTGAATGAGCAGTTCTTC

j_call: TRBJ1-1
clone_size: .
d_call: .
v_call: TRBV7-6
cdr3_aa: CASSYETEGTEAFF
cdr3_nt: TGTGCCAGCAGCTACGAGACGGAGGGCACTGAAGCTTTCTTT

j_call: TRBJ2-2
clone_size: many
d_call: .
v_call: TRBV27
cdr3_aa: CASSFQATGNTGELFF
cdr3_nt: TGTGCCAGCAGTTTCCAGGCGACAGGGAACACCGGGGAGCTGTTTTTT

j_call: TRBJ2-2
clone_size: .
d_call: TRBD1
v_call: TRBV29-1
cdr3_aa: CSVGGTAKTGELFF
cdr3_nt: TGCAGCGTTGGGGGGACAGCTAAGACCGGGGAGCTGTTTTTT

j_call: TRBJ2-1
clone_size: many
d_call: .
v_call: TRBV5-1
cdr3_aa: CASSRQYNEQFF
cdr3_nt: TGCGCCAGCAGCCGGCAGTACAATGAGCAGTTCTTC

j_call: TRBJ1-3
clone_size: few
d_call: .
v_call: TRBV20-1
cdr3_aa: CSARGGLTGNTIYF
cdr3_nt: TGCAGTGCTAGGGGGGGGTTAACTGGAAACACCATATATTTT

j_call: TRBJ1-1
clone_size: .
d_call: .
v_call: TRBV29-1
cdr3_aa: CSVYRVGNTEAFF
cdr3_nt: TGCAGCGTCTACAGGGTAGGGAACACTGAAGCTTTCTTT

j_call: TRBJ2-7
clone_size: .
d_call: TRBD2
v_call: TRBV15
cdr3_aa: CATSREGTSYEQYF
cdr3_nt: TGTGCCACCAGCAGAGAAGGGACTAGCTACGAGCAGTACTTC